The 25 T cell receptor beta chains reported below all come from one sample, sequenced in a study of CD8 T cells in Susac syndrome. The RNA input was roughly 0.5 to 1 ug, and it was reverse transcribed with random hexamers. TCRdb re-analysed the immunoSEQ multiplex PCR reads in MiXCR, keeping a single row per CDR3 protein. Here the sample spans 150,000 to 200,000 distinct CDR3 sequences, approximately 90% being singletons. The sequenced sample consisted of CD4+ T cells from PBMCs. These receptors were collected from a human donor in good health.

This chain connects TRBV20-1 to TRBJ2-3; 13 bases map to TRBD2. Germline V gene lookup returns CDR1 DFQATT and CDR2 SNEGSKA (reference sequence). This CDR3 spans 15 amino acids. Trimming cost V 6 bases and J 5 bases; bases outside gene matches: 8. The CDR3 loop reads CSAPGLAGVGDTQYF. In nucleotides, the CDR3 is TGCAGTGCCCCCGGACTAGCGGGAGTTGGAGATACGCAGTATTTT.

The chain links TRBV30 to TRBJ1-5, with 9 bases fitting TRBD1. This CDR3 has 13 amino acids. Germline CDR1 reads GTSNPN; CDR2 reads SVGIG (reference sequence). With V trimmed by 2 bases and J by 7 bases, 3 bases remained unmatched. CDR3 amino acids: CAWSRGQGQPQHF. CDR3 nucleotides: TGTGCCTGGAGTCGAGGACAGGGGCAGCCCCAGCATTTT.

CDR3 bases: TGTGCCAGCAGCTTGGAAGCTTGGGAGCAGTACTTC. Translated, it gives CASSLEAWEQYF. The V call is TRBV5-8, the J call TRBJ2-7; no clear D. From germline, CDR1 is SGHTS and CDR2 YDEGEE. V lost 0 bases and J 7 bases, leaving 8 bases between the germline ends. This CDR3 has 12 residues.

The V gene is TRBV28, the J gene TRBJ1-1; 7 nucleotides line up with TRBD1. This CDR3 spans 14 amino acids. Trimming took 3 bases from V and 10 from J; bases not matched to a gene: 11. Germline loops: CDR1 MDHEN, CDR2 SYDVKM. CDR3 amino acids: CASSFADRTNGAFF. The CDR3 coding sequence is TGTGCCAGCAGTTTTGCGGACAGGACAAACGGAGCTTTCTTT.

The chain is built from TRBV5-1 and TRBJ2-1, with TRBD1 identical over 7 bases. Trimming cost V 4 bases and J 0 bases; bases outside gene matches: 4. This CDR3 has 15 residues. Looked up from germline, CDR1 is SGHRS and CDR2 is YFSETQ. The CDR3 spells CASSQGTASYNEQFF. The CDR3 DNA reads as TGCGCCAGCAGCCAAGGGACAGCCTCCTACAATGAGCAGTTCTTC.

V is TRBV30 and J is TRBJ1-1, with a possible D match to TRBD1 (6 bases). The CDR3 length is 11 residues. In germline, CDR1 is GTSNPN, CDR2 SVGIG (reference sequence). V lost 2 bases, J lost 11 bases, and 12 bases lay in between. The CDR3: CAWSFTGYAFF. CDR3 nucleotides: TGTGCCTGGAGTTTTACAGGGTATGCTTTCTTT.

The chain recombines TRBV6-5 with TRBJ2-7, with 8 bases matching TRBD2. V trimming: 7 bases; J trimming: 5 bases; junction bases outside the gene matches: 10. CDR1 MNHEY and CDR2 SVGAGI come from the germline V gene. The CDR3 has 14 residues. CDR3 in amino acids: CASKTGGEGNEQYF. Written as DNA, the CDR3 is TGTGCCAGCAAAACGGGAGGGGAAGGGAACGAGCAGTACTTC.

The chain recombines TRBV19 with TRBJ2-6; the match to TRBD1 covers 8 bases. The germline V gene encodes CDR1 LNHDA and CDR2 SQIVND (reference sequence). This CDR3 has 16 residues. Trimming took 5 bases from V and 2 from J; bases not matched to a gene: 5. This CDR3 is CASSPYRGAGANVLTF. CDR3 nucleotide sequence: TGTGCCAGTAGTCCTTACAGGGGGGCTGGGGCCAACGTCCTGACTTTC.

The V gene is TRBV28, the J gene TRBJ2-2, with D possibly TRBD2 on 6 matching bases. V was shortened by 6 bases and J by 5 bases, with 16 bases between the two germline ends. From germline, CDR1 is MDHEN and CDR2 SYDVKM. The CDR3 has 15 residues. The CDR3 DNA is TGTGCCAGCAGAAACCGGGACTTTAGGACCGGGGAGCTGTTTTTT. Translating it yields CASRNRDFRTGELFF. Filled out from reference TRBV28 and TRBJ2-2, the complete variable domain reads DVKVTQSSRYLVKRTGEKVFLECVQDMDHENMFWYRQDPGLGLRLIYFSYDVKMKEKGDIPEGYSVSREKKERFSLILESASTNQTSMYLCASRNRDFRTGELFFGEGSRLTVL.

CDR3 DNA sequence: TGTGCCAGCAGCCAAGAGTGGTACACCGGGTTATCCCGGTCCGAGCAGTACTTC. This gives the protein CASSQEWYTGLSRSEQYF. The chain uses TRBV3-1 and TRBJ2-7; the D is unclear. CDR1 and CDR2 from the germline V gene are LGHDT and YNNKEL (reference sequence). V lost 0 bases and J lost 6, with 24 bases in between. This CDR3 is built from 18 residues.

This rearrangement joins TRBV5-6 to TRBJ2-5; TRBD2 matches 8 bases. V lost 1 base and J lost 5; bases outside the gene matches: 7. The CDR3 is made up of 15 amino acids. Germline-derived CDR1 and CDR2 are SGHDT and YYEEEE. The CDR3, as DNA: TGTGCCAGCAGCTTGAGCCGGACGGGAGGGGAGACCCAGTACTTC. It yields the protein CASSLSRTGGETQYF.

The chain couples TRBV18 to TRBJ1-1, with a tentative D call TRBD1 (5 bases). CDR3 size: 15 residues. V shed 3 bases and J shed 0 bases, with 11 bases lying between them. Germline CDR1 KGHSH, CDR2 LQKENI. CDR3 DNA: TGTGCCAGCTCACCCGGGGCTTTGGTGAACACTGAAGCTTTCTTT. Amino acids: CASSPGALVNTEAFF.

The CDR3 spells CASRRLATSTDTQYF. CDR3 DNA: TGTGCCAGCAGACGACTAGCGACTAGCACAGATACGCAGTATTTT. The chain couples TRBV12-3 or TRBV12-4 to TRBJ2-3; 8 nucleotides line up with TRBD2. V dropped 6 bases and J dropped 0; count of bases not matched to a gene: 5. The CDR3 contains 15 residues.

This chain joins TRBV29-1 and TRBJ2-3; D is unclear. This CDR3 contains 11 residues. V lost 4 bases to trimming and J lost 6 bases, with 8 bases between them. Germline lookup yields CDR1 SQVTM and CDR2 ANQGSEA. The DNA of the CDR3 is TGCAGCGTTGGAGATGGCGATACGCAGTATTTT. Translating gives CSVGDGDTQYF.

This chain joins TRBV20-1 and TRBJ2-7; 13 positions match TRBD2. J was trimmed by 2 bases and V by 5 bases; bases with no gene match: 3. The CDR3 loop spans 14 amino acids. CDR1 DFQATT and CDR2 SNEGSKA come from the germline V gene (reference sequence). This CDR3 reads CSAPGLAGTYEQYF. In DNA form, the CDR3 reads TGCAGTGCTCCGGGACTAGCGGGAACCTACGAGCAGTACTTC.

The chain recombines TRBV13 with TRBJ2-7, with D unresolved. CDR1 and CDR2 from the germline V gene are PRHDT and FYEKMQ (reference sequence). This CDR3 has 13 amino acids. V was trimmed by 0 bases and J by 2 bases, leaving 5 bases between them. The CDR3 sequence: CASSLGTPYEQYF. The CDR3 region has the DNA TGTGCCAGCAGCTTAGGGACCCCCTACGAGCAGTACTTC.

The gene calls are TRBV7-2 and TRBJ1-2, with D perhaps TRBD1 (5 bases). The CDR3 is made up of 12 amino acids. The ends were cut back, 5 bases at V and 5 bases at J, with 9 bases in the middle. In germline, CDR1 is SGHTA, CDR2 FQGNSA. The CDR3 loop reads CASSRRQYGYTF. CDR3 bases: TGTGCCAGCAGCCGCCGACAGTATGGCTACACCTTC.

The genes are TRBV6-6 and TRBJ2-5; D is perhaps TRBD1 or TRBD2 (6 bases each). V dropped 7 bases and J dropped 3 bases, with 18 bases sitting between them. The CDR3 spans 15 residues. Germline loops: CDR1 MNHNY, CDR2 SVGAGI (reference sequence). The CDR3: CASTTHLGGKETQYF. The CDR3 region has the DNA TGTGCCAGCACCACCCACTTGGGGGGCAAAGAGACCCAGTACTTC.

The chain uses TRBV19 and TRBJ2-6; D is ambiguous. This CDR3 region has 13 residues. Per germline, CDR1 LNHDA and CDR2 SQIVND (reference sequence). V lost 6 bases and J 0 bases, leaving 3 bases between the germline ends. The CDR3, as DNA: TGTGCCAGTAGACCCTCTGGGGCCAACGTCCTGACTTTC. Its translation is CASRPSGANVLTF.

The CDR3 DNA is TGTGCCAGCAGCCCAGGGGGGCGGGACTACAATGAGCAGTTCTTC. Amino acid sequence: CASSPGGRDYNEQFF. The chain links TRBV7-2 to TRBJ2-1; D perhaps matches TRBD1 (7 bases). The CDR3 extends over 15 amino acids. The germline gives CDR1 SGHTA, CDR2 FQGNSA. V was pared by 5 bases and J by 3 bases, with 14 bases between.

This chain links TRBV24-1 with TRBJ2-1, with 7 bases fitting TRBD2. V shed 7 bases, J shed 8 bases, and the junction held 10 bases outside the gene matches. Germline-derived CDR1 and CDR2 are KGHDR and SFDVKD. CDR3 length: 14 residues. CDR3 DNA sequence: TGTGCCACCAGCCCTAGCGGTTTAAGCGATGAGCAGTTCTTC. It specifies CATSPSGLSDEQFF.

The chain has TRBV10-3 and TRBJ1-5, with 9 positions matching TRBD1. The junction had 6 bases not matched to a gene; V was cut back by 9 bases and J by 6 bases. Per germline, CDR1 ENHRY and CDR2 SYGVKD. The CDR3 covers 13 residues. CDR3 coding DNA: TGTGCCATGGGGACAGGGATGGGTCAGCCCCAGCATTTT. Translation: CAMGTGMGQPQHF.

Here the CDR3 reads CSGAWTSGANEQFF. DNA of the CDR3: TGCAGCGGCGCTTGGACTAGCGGGGCTAATGAGCAGTTCTTC. The chain carries TRBV29-1 and TRBJ2-1; 12 bases align to TRBD2. Trimming removed 7 bases from V and 7 bases from J; junction bases left unmatched: 8. Germline values: CDR1 SQVTM, CDR2 ANQGSEA. CDR3 length equals 14 residues.

This clonotype was detected once. This chain uses TRBV4-3 with TRBJ1-3; the D gene is possibly TRBD1 (5 bases). The V end was cut by 0 bases, the J end by 0 bases, with 15 bases between. This CDR3 has 18 amino acids. CDR1 and CDR2 from the germline V gene are LGHNA and YSLEER. The CDR3 DNA reads as TGCGCCAGCAGCCAAGAAGCATTTAGGGGCCGCTCTGGAAACACCATATATTTT. Translation: CASSQEAFRGRSGNTIYF.

The chain joins TRBV6-2 or TRBV6-3 to TRBJ1-6, with unresolved D. Between the trimmed V and J ends, which lost 2 bases and 5 bases, there was a span of 4 bases. The germline gives CDR1 MNHEY, CDR2 SVGEGT. The CDR3 loop spans 13 amino acids. This chain's CDR3 is CASSYRNNSPLHF. The CDR3 bases are TGTGCCAGCAGTTACCGCAATAATTCACCCCTCCACTTT.